These 2 T cell receptor beta chains were sequenced from one sample in a study of blood T cell repertoires in COVID-19. Sequencing was performed with immunoSEQ multiplex PCR; in TCRdb, only in-frame clones are kept and a portion is missing. The table shows some 180,000 clones, with around 76% occurring only once. Sequenced input: peripheral blood. Receptor source: a woman aged 55-75 years with COVID-19, enrolled during active disease.

This clone was seen only a few times. J is TRBJ2-2 and V is TRBV7-2; 8 nucleotides match TRBD1. There are 14 residues in the CDR3. The V gene's germline CDR1 is SGHTA and CDR2 FQGNSA. The V and J ends lost 5 bases and 6 bases, in that order; junction bases with no gene match: 5. This CDR3 is CASSVDRGAGELFF. The DNA of the CDR3 is TGTGCCAGCAGCGTCGACAGGGGCGCCGGGGAGCTGTTTTTT.

CDR3 sequence reads: CASSKGAGGNIQYF. CDR3 bases: TGTGCCAGCAGCAAGGGGGCCGGTGGAAACATTCAGTACTTC. The chain carries TRBV7-9 and TRBJ2-4, with 7 positions matching TRBD1. The CDR3 runs 14 residues. V lost 5 bases, J lost 6 bases, and 7 bases stayed unmatched. CDR1 SEHNR and CDR2 FQNEAQ come from the germline V gene (reference sequence).